This passage covers 8 T cell receptor beta chains from one sample sequenced in a study of shared clonotypes between healthy human individuals. Clones were sequenced by immunoSEQ multiplex PCR, and TCRdb holds only the in-frame ones, with some missing. The sample shows 2 million to 2.5 million clones, just over 90% of them seen only once. The material sequenced was naive CD4+ T cells from PBMCs. Documented subset: CD45RA+ positively selected. Receptors were obtained from a man aged 18 to 29 in good health. Some clones in this sample may be carry-over from other donors' samples.

V is TRBV19 and J is TRBJ2-1, with D perhaps matching TRBD2 (5 bases). The V end lost 2 bases, the J end lost 9 bases, and 20 bases lay between the germline ends. CDR3 length equals 16 residues. Germline values: CDR1 LNHDA, CDR2 SQIVND (reference sequence). The DNA for the CDR3 is TGTGCCAGTAGTATACCCCTCGCCCGGGATTCGGGTGAGCAGTTCTTC. Its protein is CASSIPLARDSGEQFF.

The chain is built from TRBV18 and TRBJ2-7; D remains unclear. Germline V gene sequence: CDR1 KGHSH, CDR2 LQKENI. V lost 2 bases to trimming and J lost 2 bases, with 10 bases between them. The CDR3 has 14 residues. This chain's CDR3 is CASSPGPETYEQYF. CDR3 sequence (DNA): TGTGCCAGCTCACCAGGACCGGAAACCTACGAGCAGTACTTC.

A word on this clone: Other nucleotide sequences from this sample produce the same CDR3. The chain combines TRBV5-1 with TRBJ1-5; no definite D call. Per germline, CDR1 SGHRS and CDR2 YFSETQ. V gave up 0 bases and J gave up 4 bases, with 5 bases separating them. The CDR3 runs 13 residues. CDR3 loop: CASSLGPNQPQHF. CDR3 sequence (DNA): TGCGCCAGCAGCTTGGGTCCAAATCAGCCCCAGCATTTT.

This clone was counted once. The rearrangement uses TRBV28 and TRBJ1-5, with D possibly being TRBD1 (5 bases). V lost 9 bases and J lost 5, with 23 bases in between. CDR3 length equals 16 residues. CDR1 and CDR2 (germline): MDHEN, SYDVKM. The CDR3 DNA is TGTGCCAGTCGCGCGGGGGGGTCTGGTGCCTATCAGCCCCAGCATTTT. Amino acid sequence: CASRAGGSGAYQPQHF.

The chain carries TRBV9 and TRBJ2-5; D tentatively reads TRBD1 or TRBD2 (6 bases each). Germline V lookup: CDR1 SGDLS, CDR2 YYNGEE. CDR3 length equals 16 residues. V gave up 4 bases and J gave up 5 bases, with 21 bases separating them. DNA for the CDR3: TGTGCCAGCAGCCCCGGGACATTGAGCCGGGGGGAGACCCAGTACTTC. Translation: CASSPGTLSRGETQYF. The full variable domain, rest sourced from reference TRBV9 and TRBJ2-5, is DSGVTQTPKHLITATGQRVTLRCSPRSGDLSVYWYQQSLDQGLQFLIQYYNGEERAKGNILERFSAQQFPDLHSELNLSSLELGDSALYFCASSPGTLSRGETQYFGPGTRLLVL.

For this clone: Within the sample, other DNA sequences also encode this same CDR3. The V gene is TRBV28, the J gene TRBJ2-2; D is possibly TRBD1 or TRBD2 (6 bases each). This CDR3 contains 16 residues. Per the germline V gene, CDR1 is MDHEN and CDR2 is SYDVKM. Deletions cut 4 bases from V and 0 bases from J, with 12 bases between. The CDR3 DNA follows: TGTGCCAGCAGTTCCGGCGGGACACCGAACACCGGGGAGCTGTTTTTT. Encoded protein: CASSSGGTPNTGELFF.

This clone showed up just once. V gene TRBV4-1 combines with J gene TRBJ2-1; D gene uncertain. V was clipped by 2 bases and J by 8 bases, with 22 bases between them. The CDR3 covers 17 residues. Germline V gene lookup returns CDR1 MGHRA and CDR2 YSYEKL. The CDR3 region is CASSQLQPARKWDEQFF. CDR3 sequence (DNA): TGCGCCAGCAGCCAACTCCAACCAGCGAGGAAATGGGATGAGCAGTTCTTC.

V and J are TRBV7-8 and TRBJ2-1, with 9 bases lining up with TRBD2. Germline-derived CDR1 and CDR2 are SGHVS and FQNEAQ. The CDR3 runs 16 residues. The V segment lost 5 bases and the J segment 4 bases; nucleotides outside the gene matches: 9. CDR3 coding DNA: TGTGCCAGCAGCCCAACCCCCCTAGCGGGATACAATGAGCAGTTCTTC. It codes for CASSPTPLAGYNEQFF.